This T cell receptor (beta chain) came from a study of cytomegalovirus exposure and HLA in healthy donors. Trimming took off 4 bases at V and 4 bases at J, with 13 bases between the two ends. Germline V gene lookup returns CDR1 SNHLY and CDR2 FYNNEI. The CDR3 is 14 residues long. The data were produced by immunoSEQ multiplex PCR, yet TCRdb's version contains in-frame clones alone and is incomplete. The sample records over 120,000 clones, roughly nine tenths being singletons. The receptor comes from a woman aged 18-35 years in good health and CMV-seropositive. The specimen was PBMCs. This chain connects TRBV2 to TRBJ2-5; D not certain. CDR3 sequence: CASSGGSLAETQYF. The CDR3, as DNA: TGTGCCAGCAGTGGAGGTAGTCTTGCAGAGACCCAGTACTTC.